Listed here is a single T cell receptor (beta chain). Other DNA sequences within the sample encode an identical CDR3. The data stem from a study of Ad26.COV2.S vaccination and SARS-CoV-2 variants. The CDR3 spans 12 residues. CDR1 and CDR2 (germline): SEHNR, FQNEAQ (reference sequence). V gave up 4 bases and J gave up 3 bases, with 7 bases separating them. TCRdb's table, derived via immunoSEQ multiplex PCR, lists solely in-frame clones and lacks some. The repertoire has some 420,000 clones, 88% of them found once; the top ten carry about 4%. Documented treatment: roughly 18 received Ad26.COV2.S at low or high dose, single or two shots; about 5 received placebo; per-sample allocation not given. Specimen acquisition occurred on day 63 following the initial vaccine or placebo injection.

J is TRBJ2-7 and V is TRBV7-9; tentatively, D is TRBD1 (5 bases). The source material was peripheral blood, sampled in a trial of Ad26.COV2.S vaccine versus placebo. The clonotype originates from a person between 18 and 59 years old who received the Ad26.COV2.S COVID-19 vaccine or a placebo. The CDR3 coding sequence is TGTGCCAGCAGCTCCAGGGTCTACGAGCAGTACTTC. This sequence encodes CASSSRVYEQYF.